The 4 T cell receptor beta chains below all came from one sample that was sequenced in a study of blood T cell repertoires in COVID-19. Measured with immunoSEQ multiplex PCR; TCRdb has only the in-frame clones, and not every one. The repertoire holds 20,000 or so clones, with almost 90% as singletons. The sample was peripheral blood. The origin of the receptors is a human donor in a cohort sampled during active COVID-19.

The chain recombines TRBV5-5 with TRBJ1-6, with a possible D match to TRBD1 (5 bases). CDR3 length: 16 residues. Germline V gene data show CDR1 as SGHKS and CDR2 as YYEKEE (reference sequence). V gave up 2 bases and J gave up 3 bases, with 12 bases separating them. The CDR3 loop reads CASSFFWTLYNSPLHF. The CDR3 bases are TGTGCCAGCAGCTTCTTTTGGACACTCTATAATTCACCCCTCCACTTT.

Here the CDR3 reads CASRSDPGTDTQYF. The CDR3 DNA follows: TGCGCCAGCAGATCCGATCCGGGGACAGATACGCAGTATTTT. This sequence joins TRBV4-1 and TRBJ2-3; possible D gene TRBD2, 5 bases. Trimming took 6 bases from V and 3 from J, leaving 13 bases between them. CDR1 and CDR2 from the germline V gene are MGHRA and YSYEKL. This CDR3 comprises 14 residues.

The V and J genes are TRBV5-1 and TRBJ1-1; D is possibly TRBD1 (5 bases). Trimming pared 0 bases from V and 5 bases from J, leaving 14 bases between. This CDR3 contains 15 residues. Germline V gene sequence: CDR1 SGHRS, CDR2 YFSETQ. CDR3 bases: TGCGCCAGCAGCTTGGTATGGGGGGTGGGTACTGAAGCTTTCTTT. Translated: CASSLVWGVGTEAFF.

This CDR3 is CASSPKAQGNTEAFF. CDR3 sequence (DNA): TGTGCCAGCTCACCAAAGGCCCAGGGGAACACTGAAGCTTTCTTT. The chain joins TRBV18 to TRBJ1-1; D is perhaps TRBD1 (5 bases). Germline-derived CDR1 and CDR2 are KGHSH and LQKENI. This CDR3 is 15 amino acids long. The V end was cut by 2 bases, the J end by 1 base, with 11 bases between.